The T cell receptor beta chain described here comes from a study of T-cell memory formation after mild COVID-19. Study information: Among the donors, TCR clusters were largely specific to each donor.

As for this clonotype: Antigen unknown.

Study-level results: Contracting CD4+ clones lay largely in CM and EM, with CD8+ ones residing in EMRA. Pre-infection memory already had some responding clones, implying cross-reactive memory joined. Contracting clones, day 15 to 85, had balanced CD4/CD8, and later expanders favored CD4+.

TCRdb reanalysed the 5' RACE reads using MiXCR and keeps one entry per CDR3 protein. Of approximately 480,000 distinct CDR3 sequences in the sample, 15% to 20% were seen once. Input material: PBMCs or a T cell subset sorted from them (not recorded which). This clonotype originated in an adult woman who had mild COVID-19 (a few samples of this study predate the infection). Cell type and time point are not known.

The CDR3 protein is CASSPSGGFVYEQYF. The CDR3 DNA is TGTGCCAGCTCACCAAGCGGGGGCTTTGTCTACGAGCAGTACTTC. This sequence joins TRBV18 and TRBJ2-7; 8 bases map to TRBD2. Per germline, CDR1 KGHSH and CDR2 LQKENI. This CDR3 region has 15 residues. Losses at the gene ends were 2 bases for V and 3 bases for J; bases not matched to a gene: 6.